A single sample is the source of the 5 T cell receptor beta chains below, sequenced in a study of blood T cells in healthy people across ages. Sample-barcoded 5' priming and a J-beta primer mix drove a second PCR of about 6 to 12 cycles. Each CDR3 protein gets one entry after TCRdb re-called the 5' RACE reads with MiXCR. The sample carries approximately 800,000 distinct CDR3 sequences, less than 80% recorded once. Input material: blood. The receptor source for this set is a man aged 30-40 years in good health.

This chain links TRBV4-3 with TRBJ2-5; D is possibly TRBD1 or TRBD2 (5 bases each). With the DNA end fitting TRBJ2-7 better, the J assignment may be wrong. Germline V CDR1 and CDR2: LGHNA, YSLEER. The CDR3 length is 13 residues. The CDR3 reads CASSHELGGEQYF. CDR3 bases: TGCGCCAGCAGCCACGAGCTTGGGGGCGAGCAGTACTTC.

This sequence joins TRBV27 and TRBJ2-5; the D gene is possibly TRBD1 (6 bases). Germline CDR1 MNHEY, CDR2 SMNVEV (reference sequence). Trimming removed 3 bases from V and 11 bases from J, with 19 bases in between. This CDR3 is 14 amino acids long. The CDR3 DNA reads as TGTGCCAGCAGTTTTAGGGGAAGGGGGTCGGCGCAGTACTTC. Translation gives CASSFRGRGSAQYF.

This chain connects TRBV28 to TRBJ2-7; TRBD1 is a possible D gene (6 bases). The CDR3 is made up of 14 amino acids. Germline V gene data show CDR1 as MDHEN and CDR2 as SYDVKM. The V end lost 6 bases, the J end lost 7 bases, and 19 bases lay between the germline ends. The CDR3 loop is CASRPALLGAEQYF. The DNA for the CDR3 is TGTGCCAGCAGGCCGGCTTTACTGGGGGCGGAGCAGTACTTC.

The gene calls are TRBV6-1 and TRBJ1-5; TRBD1 matches at 8 bases. The length of the CDR3 is 14 residues. Trimming at V came to 4 bases and at J to 6 bases, leaving 5 bases not matched to a gene. CDR1 MNHNS and CDR2 SASEGT come from the germline V gene. This chain's CDR3 is CASSVDRGGQPQHF. CDR3 nucleotides: TGTGCCAGCAGTGTAGACAGGGGCGGTCAGCCCCAGCATTTT.

This chain joins TRBV7-2 and TRBJ1-2; D may be TRBD1 (5 bases). This CDR3 comprises 14 residues. Trimming took 7 bases from V and 0 from J, leaving 12 bases between them. The germline CDR1 and CDR2 sequences are SGHTA and FQGNSA. In nucleotides, the CDR3 is TGTGCCAGCAACCGGGACGGCCCTAACTATGGCTACACCTTC. Amino acid sequence: CASNRDGPNYGYTF. Drawing the rest from reference TRBV7-2 and TRBJ1-2, the complete variable domain is GAGVSQSPSNKVTEKGKDVELRCDPISGHTALYWYRQSLGQGLEFLIYFQGNSAPDKSGLPSDRFSAERTGGSVSTLTIQRTQQEDSAVYLCASNRDGPNYGYTFGSGTRLTVV.